This T cell receptor beta chain was recovered during a study of blood T cell repertoires in COVID-19. Study as a whole: The cDNA or gDNA used as material had been derived from T cells, B-cell-depleted T cells, or PBMCs.

This CDR3 has 15 amino acids. CDR1 is LNHDA and CDR2 is SQIVND in the germline V gene (reference sequence). Trimming took off 7 bases at V and 0 bases at J, with 15 bases between the two ends. This clone showed up just a few times. Original processing notes: Reference gene primer amplification yielded estimated nucleated cell counts. TCRdb keeps only in-frame clones here, not all; method: immunoSEQ multiplex PCR. That table gives V, J and clone size, and the DNA gave D and trimming. The table shows a few hundred thousand clones, with 75% to 90% occurring only once. The V call is TRBV19, the J call TRBJ1-1; D call uncertain. The clonotype was recovered from a man in his sixties who had recovered from COVID-19. The sequenced sample was peripheral blood. The CDR3: CASKVNAGLNTEAFF. CDR3 DNA: TGTGCCAGTAAAGTAAACGCCGGGTTGAACACTGAAGCTTTCTTT. Variable domain in full (rest from reference TRBV19 and TRBJ1-1): DGGITQSPKYLFRKEGQNVTLSCEQNLNHDAMYWYRQDPGQGLRLIYYSQIVNDFQKGDIAEGYSVSREKKESFPLTVTSAQKNPTAFYLCASKVNAGLNTEAFFGQGTRLTVV.